A single T cell receptor beta chain is shown here with its context. This clonotype was seen at least ten times. Its antigen is not yet known. No base quality information exists; no much larger clone differs at one position. This entry is derived from a study of response to subunit inactivated influenza vaccine (dated by TCRdb to 2017 to 2018). The study in broad terms: The study used deep quantitative T cell receptor repertoire profiling to track responses to a trivalent subunit inactivated influenza vaccine. Here is what the overall study found, with its caveats: According to the authors, only a limited number of new T cells may be recruited by each seasonal influenza vaccination.

Libraries came from RT-PCR. The data were produced on an Illumina HiSeq 2500. Using fastp trimming at Q25 and MiXCR clonotype assembly, TCRdb reanalyzed the public sequencing data and kept in-frame beta chains. Every CDR3 protein is listed once, alongside the most common genes and DNA of its rows. The sample data list 300,000 to 350,000 distinct CDR3 sequences, and just over 20% of these were observed just once. The ten biggest clones cover roughly a tenth of the sample. At the junction V is shortened by 1 base and J by 4 bases, with 4 bases in between. Via the germline V gene, CDR1 is WSHSY and CDR2 SAAADI. The CDR3, from cysteine to phenylalanine, totals 12 residues. Of the read, only the CDR3 DNA is kept; its 36 bases are in frame from base 1.

The sequences come from PBMCs from blood, collected less than 22 months after vaccination. The sequence was obtained from a man aged 45 to 70 who received an inactivated influenza vaccine. Donor details come from another sample of the same person, matched by shared clones. The chain is assembled from TRBV10-2 and TRBJ1-1; the D gene is not confidently resolved. The CDR3 reads CASSEWATEAFF. The sequenced DNA is TGCGCCAGCAGTGAGTGGGCCACTGAAGCTTTCTTT.